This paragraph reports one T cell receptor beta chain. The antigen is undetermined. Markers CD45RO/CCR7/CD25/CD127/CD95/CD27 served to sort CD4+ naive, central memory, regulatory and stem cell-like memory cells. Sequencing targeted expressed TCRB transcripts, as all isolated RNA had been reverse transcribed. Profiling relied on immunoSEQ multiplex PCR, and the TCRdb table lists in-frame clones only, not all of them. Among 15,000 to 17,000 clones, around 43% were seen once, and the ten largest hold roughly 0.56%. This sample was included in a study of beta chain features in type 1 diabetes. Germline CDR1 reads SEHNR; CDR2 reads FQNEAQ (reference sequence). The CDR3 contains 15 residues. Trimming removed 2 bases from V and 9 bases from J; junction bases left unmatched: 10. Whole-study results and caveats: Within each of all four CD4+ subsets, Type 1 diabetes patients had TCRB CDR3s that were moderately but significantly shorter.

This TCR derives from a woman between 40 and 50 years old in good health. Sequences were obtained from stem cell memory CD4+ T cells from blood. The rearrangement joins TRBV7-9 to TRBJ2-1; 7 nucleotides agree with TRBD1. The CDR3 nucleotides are TGTGCCAGCAGCTTACCAGAACGGGACAGCCGTGAGCAGTTCTTC. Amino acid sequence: CASSLPERDSREQFF.